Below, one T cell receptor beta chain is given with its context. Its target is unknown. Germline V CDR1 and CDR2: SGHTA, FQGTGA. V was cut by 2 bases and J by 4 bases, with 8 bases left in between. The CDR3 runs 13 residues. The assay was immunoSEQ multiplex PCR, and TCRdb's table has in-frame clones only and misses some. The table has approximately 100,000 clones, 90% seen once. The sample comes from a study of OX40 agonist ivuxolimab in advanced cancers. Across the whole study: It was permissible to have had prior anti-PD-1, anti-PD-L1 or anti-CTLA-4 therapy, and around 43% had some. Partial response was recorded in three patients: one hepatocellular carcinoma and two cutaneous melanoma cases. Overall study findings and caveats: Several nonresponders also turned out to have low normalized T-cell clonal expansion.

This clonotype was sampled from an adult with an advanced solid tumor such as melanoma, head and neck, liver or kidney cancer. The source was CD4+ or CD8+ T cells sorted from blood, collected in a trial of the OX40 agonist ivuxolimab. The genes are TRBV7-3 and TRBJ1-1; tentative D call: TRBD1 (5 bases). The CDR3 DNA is TGTGCCAGCAGCTTAGGGGCAACCACTGAAGCTTTCTTT. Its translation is CASSLGATTEAFF.